This TCR beta chain came from a study of Ad26.COV2.S vaccination and SARS-CoV-2 variants. Regarding treatment: roughly 20 received Ad26.COV2.S at low or high dose, single or two shots; roughly five received placebo; per-sample allocation not given. The samples were gathered on day 63 after the first injection of vaccine or placebo. The data were produced by immunoSEQ multiplex PCR, yet TCRdb's version contains in-frame clones alone and is incomplete. This sample has around 300,000 clones, with about nine tenths found just once. The material sequenced was peripheral blood, taken in a trial of Ad26.COV2.S vaccine versus placebo. The receptor was derived from a person between 18 and 65 years old who received the Ad26.COV2.S COVID-19 vaccine or a placebo.

This CDR3 reads CASTRDLFTGELFF. The CDR3 DNA is TGTGCCAGCACACGGGACCTTTTCACCGGGGAGCTGTTTTTT. The V gene is TRBV28, the J gene TRBJ2-2; D might be TRBD1 or TRBD2, each matching 5 bases. Trimming stripped 7 bases from V and 4 bases from J, with 13 bases between. Germline CDR1 MDHEN, CDR2 SYDVKM. The CDR3 sequence is 14 residues long.